The entry below gives a single T cell receptor beta chain sequence along with its context. Its antigen remains unknown. Data came from immunoSEQ multiplex PCR; TCRdb stores just in-frame clones and leaves some out. This table has 30,000 to 45,000 clones, around 85% appearing once. This record comes from a study of CD8 T cells in acute hepatitis C reinfection. Regarding the study as a whole: Overrepresentation in the naive pool did not explain the preferential TRBV04 and TRBV06 usage seen in all groups.

Germline CDR1 SGHDT, CDR2 YYEEEE. The V and J ends lost 4 bases and 3 bases respectively, with 14 bases between them. This CDR3 has 15 residues. The time point denotes: naive CD8 control sorted from an acute-time-point sample. CD3, CD8 and CD45RO antibodies stained cells; a viability dye excluded dead cells. The receptor was derived from a woman aged 18-29 years who spontaneously cleared hepatitis C infection. The specimen was naive CD8+ T cells from PBMCs. The chain recombines TRBV5-6 with TRBJ1-5; maybe TRBD1 (5 bases). Here the CDR3 reads CASSPTSRDNQPQHF. CDR3 DNA sequence: TGTGCCAGCAGCCCTACGAGCAGGGACAATCAGCCCCAGCATTTT.